These 29 T cell receptor beta chains share one sample of origin, sequenced in a study of neurological immune-mediated disorders. TCRdb re-analysed the 5' RACE reads in MiXCR, keeping a single row per CDR3 protein. Counted here are tens of thousands of distinct CDR3 sequences, over 6% occurring once; the ten biggest clones make up 0.45% to 0.6%. Sequencing used CD4+ T cells from blood. Receptors originate from a woman aged 40 to 49 in good health.

This clonotype was recorded many times. CDR3: CAARRLAANTGELFF. The CDR3 region has the DNA TGTGCCGCACGCAGGCTAGCGGCGAACACCGGGGAGCTGTTTTTT. V gene TRBV13 combines with J gene TRBJ2-2; 7 bases match TRBD2. The CDR3 has 15 amino acids. Germline lookup yields CDR1 PRHDT and CDR2 FYEKMQ (reference sequence). Losses at the gene ends were 11 bases for V and 0 bases for J; bases not matched to a gene: 9.

This clonotype has at least ten counts. The V gene is TRBV6-6, the J gene TRBJ1-2; the match to TRBD1 covers 7 bases. This CDR3 region has 14 residues. The junction had 7 bases not matched to a gene; V was cut back by 2 bases and J by 7 bases. Germline loops: CDR1 MNHNY, CDR2 SVGAGI (reference sequence). In nucleotides, the CDR3 is TGTGCCAGCAGTTACCGAGACAGGGCTGGTGGCTACACCTTC. Encoded protein: CASSYRDRAGGYTF.

In this sample, this clonotype turned up many times. The V and J genes are TRBV20-1 and TRBJ2-1; 8 positions match TRBD1. This CDR3 spans 15 amino acids. CDR1 and CDR2 from the germline V gene are DFQATT and SNEGSKA (reference sequence). V shed 2 bases and J 5 bases; nucleotides not matched to a gene: 8. This chain's CDR3 is CSARTGDRNNNEQFF. The CDR3 region has the DNA TGCAGTGCTAGAACTGGGGACAGGAACAACAATGAGCAGTTCTTC.

This clonotype has a count of ten or more. The rearrangement joins TRBV6-5 to TRBJ1-5; possible D gene TRBD1, 5 bases. CDR3 length: 18 amino acids. The ends were cut back, 2 bases at V and 1 base at J, with 18 bases in the middle. Per germline, CDR1 MNHEY and CDR2 SVGAGI. CDR3 region: CASSYSFGGLGSNQPQHF. In DNA form, the CDR3 reads TGTGCCAGCAGTTACAGTTTTGGGGGTTTGGGGAGCAATCAGCCCCAGCATTTT.

The sample holds many counts of this clonotype. V and J are TRBV5-5 and TRBJ1-1; D uncertain. The CDR3 has 15 amino acids. Trimming stripped 4 bases from V and 2 bases from J, with 15 bases between. Germline V CDR1 and CDR2: SGHKS, YYEKEE (reference sequence). The CDR3 region has the DNA TGTGCCAGCAGCGTAGACCCAGTGGGCAACACTGAAGCTTTCTTT. Translated, it gives CASSVDPVGNTEAFF.

Remarks on this clonotype: Being one base from a much bigger clone, this may be a read error. The chain has TRBV9 and TRBJ1-2, with a tentative D call TRBD1 (6 bases). The CDR3 contains 15 residues. Germline lookup yields CDR1 SGDLS and CDR2 YYNGEE. The CDR3 DNA is TGTGCCAGCAGCCCGCGACAGGATCCTAACTATGTCTACACCTTC. Translated, it gives CASSPRQDPNYVYTF.

This clonotype has a count of ten or more. The V and J genes are TRBV5-1 and TRBJ2-1; D may be TRBD1 or TRBD2 (5 bases each). The V gene's germline CDR1 is SGHRS and CDR2 YFSETQ. This CDR3 contains 11 residues. Trimming removed 7 bases at V and 9 bases at J, with 11 bases between. In DNA form, the CDR3 reads TGCGCCAGCCGGGGCCTGATTGAGCAGTTCTTC. Translated: CASRGLIEQFF.

This rearrangement joins TRBV2 to TRBJ1-1, with D tentatively TRBD1 (6 bases). This CDR3 comprises 14 residues. V lost 6 bases to trimming and J lost 0 bases, with 11 bases between them. Per germline, CDR1 SNHLY and CDR2 FYNNEI. This CDR3 reads CASSGTFVNTEAFF. The DNA of the CDR3 is TGTGCCAGCAGCGGGACATTCGTGAACACTGAAGCTTTCTTT.

Many counts were recorded for this clonotype. The rearrangement uses TRBV4-2 and TRBJ2-3; 8 positions agree with TRBD2. Germline CDR1 and CDR2: LGHNA and YNFKEQ. The trim removed 1 base at V and 0 bases at J, leaving 12 bases unmatched. This CDR3 spans 19 amino acids. CDR3 coding DNA: TGTGCCAGCAGCCAAGGTACTCTAGCGGGCCTAGCCAGCACAGATACGCAGTATTTT. It codes for CASSQGTLAGLASTDTQYF.

This clonotype has a count of ten or more. This chain connects TRBV29-1 to TRBJ2-1; a weak D match, TRBD1 (5 bases). From germline, CDR1 is SQVTM and CDR2 ANQGSEA. The CDR3 totals 14 residues. V shed 7 bases and J shed 0 bases, with 13 bases lying between them. CDR3 protein: CSAGRGSSYNEQFF. As DNA, the CDR3 is TGCAGCGCTGGAAGGGGAAGCTCCTACAATGAGCAGTTCTTC.

The gene calls are TRBV7-2 and TRBJ2-3; D possibly matches TRBD1 or TRBD2 (5 bases each). This CDR3 has 16 amino acids. CDR1 and CDR2 from the germline V gene are SGHTA and FQGNSA. Trimming removed 5 bases at V and 1 base at J, with 16 bases between. CDR3 sequence (DNA): TGTGCCAGCAGCCTACCACGGGACGGAGGCACAGATACGCAGTATTTT. Its protein is CASSLPRDGGTDTQYF. Full variable domain (remainder filled in from reference TRBV7-2 and TRBJ2-3): GAGVSQSPSNKVTEKGKDVELRCDPISGHTALYWYRQSLGQGLEFLIYFQGNSAPDKSGLPSDRFSAERTGGSVSTLTIQRTQQEDSAVYLCASSLPRDGGTDTQYFGPGTRLTVL.

This clonotype was observed at least ten times. This sequence joins TRBV10-3 and TRBJ2-3, with unresolved D. The V end was cut by 6 bases, the J end by 2 bases, with 3 bases between. The germline CDR1 and CDR2 sequences are ENHRY and SYGVKD. This CDR3 is built from 11 residues. DNA of the CDR3: TGTGCCATCAGGAACACAGATACGCAGTATTTT. Amino acids: CAIRNTDTQYF.

The sample holds many counts of this clonotype. The J gene is TRBJ2-3, the V gene TRBV29-1, with a weak D call TRBD2 (6 bases). This CDR3 region has 16 residues. Trimming removed 4 bases at V and 6 bases at J, with 23 bases between. Per the germline V gene, CDR1 is SQVTM and CDR2 is ANQGSEA. The CDR3 DNA follows: TGCAGCGTTGGCCCCGATAGGAGCGGGTGGAGGGATACGCAGTATTTT. Its protein product is CSVGPDRSGWRDTQYF.

This clonotype was observed many times. This chain links TRBV11-1 with TRBJ2-1; 7 bases fit TRBD2. The CDR3 runs 15 residues. CDR1 is SGHAT, CDR2 FQDESV, per germline (reference sequence). V lost 5 bases, J lost 9 bases, and 13 bases stayed unmatched. The CDR3 nucleotides are TGTGCCAGCAGCCCGGGCCCAGCGGGGTTAGTTGAGCAGTTCTTC. Translation: CASSPGPAGLVEQFF.

This clonotype was counted at least ten times. V is TRBV28 and J is TRBJ2-2; D remains unclear. CDR3 length: 14 amino acids. Germline CDR1 MDHEN, CDR2 SYDVKM. V shed 4 bases and J shed 1 base, with 7 bases lying between them. CDR3 amino acids: CASSSRRNTGELFF. The CDR3 DNA reads TGTGCCAGCAGTTCGCGCCGGAACACCGGGGAGCTGTTTTTT.

This clonotype was recorded at least ten times. This rearrangement joins TRBV10-2 to TRBJ2-3; D call uncertain. This CDR3 comprises 15 residues. Germline V gives CDR1 WSHSY, CDR2 SAAADI. Between the trimmed V and J ends, which lost 4 bases and 2 bases, there was a span of 13 bases. The CDR3 DNA reads as TGCGCCAGCAGTGTACAAAGGTTATCCACAGATACGCAGTATTTT. Its translation is CASSVQRLSTDTQYF.

Of note for this clonotype: This may be a read error: a much more frequent sequence differs by one nucleotide. The chain uses TRBV11-2 and TRBJ2-3; D not certain. The V gene's germline CDR1 is SGHAT and CDR2 FQNNGV. CDR3 length: 13 amino acids. CDR3 in DNA: TGTGCCAGCAGCGACCTTCTCACAGATACGCTGTATTTT. Amino acids: CASSDLLTDTLYF.

This clonotype was found many times. The chain links TRBV5-1 to TRBJ2-1, with a possible D match to TRBD2 (6 bases). This CDR3 spans 16 amino acids. V gave up 4 bases and J gave up 5 bases, with 19 bases separating them. Germline assignment: CDR1 SGHRS and CDR2 YFSETQ. The DNA of the CDR3 is TGCGCCAGCAGCCCAACTCTAGCGCCTGTCAACAATGAGCAGTTCTTC. Amino acids: CASSPTLAPVNNEQFF.

This clonotype was counted at least ten times. The J gene is TRBJ2-7, the V gene TRBV10-3; 7 bases match TRBD1. V shed 4 bases and J 3 bases; nucleotides not matched to a gene: 12. The germline V gene has CDR1 ENHRY and CDR2 SYGVKD. This CDR3 contains 16 residues. CDR3: CAISGETGQPFYEQYF. The CDR3 DNA sequence: TGTGCCATCAGTGGGGAGACGGGACAGCCTTTCTACGAGCAGTACTTC.

This clonotype was detected ten times or more. V usage is TRBV20-1 and J usage is TRBJ2-1, with 7 nucleotides matching TRBD2. The CDR3 has 17 amino acids. The germline gives CDR1 DFQATT, CDR2 SNEGSKA (reference sequence). The V gene end was trimmed by 3 bases and the J gene end by 0 bases; junction bases not matched to a gene: 11. DNA for the CDR3: TGCAGTGCTAGTCTAGCGGAGGCCCCCAGCTCCTACAATGAGCAGTTCTTC. This sequence encodes CSASLAEAPSSYNEQFF.

This clonotype has a count of ten or more. V is TRBV7-9 and J is TRBJ1-6; D remains ambiguous. This CDR3 contains 14 residues. Trimming left V 5 bases short and J 7 bases short, with 12 bases between. Germline CDR1 reads SEHNR; CDR2 reads FQNEAQ (reference sequence). The CDR3 here is CASSAPTGNSPLHF. The CDR3 DNA sequence: TGTGCCAGCAGCGCACCCACCGGGAATTCACCCCTCCACTTT.

The chain carries TRBV6-2 or TRBV6-3 and TRBJ1-1, with a weak D call TRBD1 (5 bases). Germline V gene data show CDR1 as MNHEY and CDR2 as SVGEGT. The V gene lost 5 bases and the J gene lost 11 bases, with 18 bases spanning the gap. The CDR3 is 13 residues long. The CDR3 DNA is TGTGCCAGCAGTCGGGGGGAGGCCGCGGATGCTTTCTTT. As protein: CASSRGEAADAFF.

This clonotype was seen at least ten times. The chain couples TRBV7-2 to TRBJ2-3; D may be TRBD1 or TRBD2 (5 bases each). Germline values: CDR1 SGHTA, CDR2 FQGNSA. CDR3 length equals 16 residues. V dropped 2 bases and J dropped 3 bases, with 15 bases sitting between them. CDR3 nucleotides: TGTGCCAGCAGCTTAAGGCAGGGAGTGGGAACAGATACGCAGTATTTT. Amino acids: CASSLRQGVGTDTQYF.

This clonotype showed up many times. J is TRBJ2-1 and V is TRBV3-1; D could derive from TRBD1 or TRBD2 (5 bases each). This CDR3 region has 17 residues. V was clipped by 1 base and J by 0 bases, with 13 bases between them. Germline CDR1 is LGHDT and CDR2 is YNNKEL (reference sequence). CDR3 bases: TGTGCCAGCAGCCAAGTCGGGGCGGCTAGCTCCTACAATGAGCAGTTCTTC. Translation: CASSQVGAASSYNEQFF.

This clonotype came up many times. The chain combines TRBV6-1 with TRBJ1-1; D is undetermined. Germline V gives CDR1 MNHNS, CDR2 SASEGT. Trimming removed 2 bases from V and 5 bases from J, with 12 bases in between. CDR3 length equals 14 residues. DNA of the CDR3: TGTGCCAGCAGTGAAAGAGAGGTAATGACTGAAGCTTTCTTT. Encoded protein: CASSEREVMTEAFF.

This clonotype was found many times. This chain uses TRBV2 with TRBJ2-5; TRBD1 is a possible D gene (6 bases). This CDR3 comprises 14 residues. Trimming pared 5 bases from V and 4 bases from J, leaving 14 bases between. Germline CDR1 reads SNHLY; CDR2 reads FYNNEI. The chain's CDR3 is CASSNQGRGETQYF. In DNA form, the CDR3 reads TGTGCCAGCAGTAACCAGGGGCGAGGAGAGACCCAGTACTTC. The whole variable domain, filled in from reference TRBV2 and TRBJ2-5, reads EPEVTQTPSHQVTQMGQEVILRCVPISNHLYFYWYRQILGQKVEFLVSFYNNEISEKSEIFDDQFSVERPDGSNFTLKIRSTKLEDSAMYFCASSNQGRGETQYFGPGTRLLVL.

This clonotype occurred many times. The gene calls are TRBV27 and TRBJ2-1; the match to TRBD2 covers 7 bases. CDR1 MNHEY and CDR2 SMNVEV come from the germline V gene (reference sequence). Trimming removed 6 bases from V and 6 bases from J; junction bases left unmatched: 5. This CDR3 spans 13 amino acids. For the CDR3, the DNA is TGTGCCAGCAGAGGACTAGTGGGCAATGAGCAGTTCTTC. Protein sequence: CASRGLVGNEQFF.

The table lists this clonotype with many counts. V is TRBV20-1 and J is TRBJ1-5, with 9 bases identical to TRBD1. J lost 5 bases, V lost 4 bases, and 9 bases had no gene match. Germline-derived CDR1 and CDR2 are DFQATT and SNEGSKA (reference sequence). The CDR3 sequence is 15 residues long. CDR3 DNA sequence: TGCAGTGCTAAACCCACAGGGGGCGCAGATCAGCCCCAGCATTTT. Protein sequence: CSAKPTGGADQPQHF.

In this sample, this clonotype turned up many times. The chain carries TRBV20-1 and TRBJ2-2, with TRBD2 identical over 7 bases. Germline loops: CDR1 DFQATT, CDR2 SNEGSKA (reference sequence). The CDR3 has 16 amino acids. After removal of 1 base from V and 5 bases from J, the junction contained 10 bases not matched to a gene. This CDR3 is CSARASGGPGTGELFF. The CDR3 DNA is TGCAGTGCTAGAGCATCGGGAGGACCCGGGACCGGGGAGCTGTTTTTT.